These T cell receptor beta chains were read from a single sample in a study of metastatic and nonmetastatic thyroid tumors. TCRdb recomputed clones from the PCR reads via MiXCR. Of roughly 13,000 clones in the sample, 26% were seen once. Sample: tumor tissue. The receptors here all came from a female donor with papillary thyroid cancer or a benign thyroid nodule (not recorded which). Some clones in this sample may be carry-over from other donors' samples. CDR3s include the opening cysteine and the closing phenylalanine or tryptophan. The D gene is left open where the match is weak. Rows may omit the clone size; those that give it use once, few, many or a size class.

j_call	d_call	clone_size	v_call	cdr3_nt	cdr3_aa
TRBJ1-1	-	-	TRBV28	TGTGCCAGCAGTTGGGGAGGGGCCCAAGCTTTCTTT	CASSWGGAQAFF
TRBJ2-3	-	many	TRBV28	TGTGCCAGCAGAGTGGGTGGGGGGGCGACAGATACGCAGTATTTT	CASRVGGGATDTQYF
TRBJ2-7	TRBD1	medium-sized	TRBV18	TGTGCCAGCTCGCAGGACAGGGAGATTGATTACGAGCAGTACTTC	CASSQDREIDYEQYF
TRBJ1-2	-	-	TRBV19	TGTGCCAGTAGTATAGATTATTCCGGGACCAGTGGGGGCTACACCTTC	CASSIDYSGTSGGYTF
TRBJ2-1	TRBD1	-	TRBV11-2	TGTGCCAGCAGCTCGAGACAGGGGGCCAGCGGCAATGAGCAGTTCTTC	CASSSRQGASGNEQFF
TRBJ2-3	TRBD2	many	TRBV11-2	TGTGCCAGCAGCTTAGACAGCGGGGGGGCTGATACGCAGTATTTT	CASSLDSGGADTQYF
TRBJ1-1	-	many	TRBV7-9	TGTGCCAGCAGCGCCCGGACGGCTGAAGCTTTCTTT	CASSARTAEAFF
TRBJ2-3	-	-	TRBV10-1	TGCGCCAGCAGTGAGTGTCGGGGGGCTCCGTGTACGCAGTATTTT	CASSECRGAPCTQYF
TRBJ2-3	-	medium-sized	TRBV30	TGTGCGGCCTCGGGGCCCGGCTCAGATACGCAGTATTTT	CAASGPGSDTQYF
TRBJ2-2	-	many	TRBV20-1	TGCAGTGCTAGAGGGCGAGGGGGTGGGGAGCTGTTTTTT	CSARGRGGGELFF
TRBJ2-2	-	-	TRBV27	TGTGCCAGAAGTTTCCAAGCCACCGGGGAGCTGTTTTTT	CARSFQATGELFF
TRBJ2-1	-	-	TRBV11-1	TGTGCCAGCAGCTTTGTATATACCAGGTTTCGGGGGTACAATGAGCAGTTCTTC	CASSFVYTRFRGYNEQFF
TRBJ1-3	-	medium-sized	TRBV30	TGTGCCTGGAGTTCCGGGGGGGGAGGAAACACCATATATTTT	CAWSSGGGGNTIYF
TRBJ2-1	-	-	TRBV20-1	TGCAGTGGGGAGAGGGGACAACGGACCTACAATGAGCAGTTCTTC	CSGERGQRTYNEQFF
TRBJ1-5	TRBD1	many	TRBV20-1	TGCAGTGCACCCCCCCTGGGACAGGGCAGACGACAGCCCCAGCATTTT	CSAPPLGQGRRQPQHF
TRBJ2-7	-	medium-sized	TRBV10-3	TGTGCCATCAGCCCAATACAGGGTAGCTACGAGCAGTACTTC	CAISPIQGSYEQYF
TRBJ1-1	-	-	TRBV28	TGTGCCAGCCCCCCGGGGCAGGTCACTGAAGCTTTCTTT	CASPPGQVTEAFF
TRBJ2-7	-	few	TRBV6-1	TGTGCCAGCAGCCCTATAGGGCCCTACGAGCAGTACTTC	CASSPIGPYEQYF
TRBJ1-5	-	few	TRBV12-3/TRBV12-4	TGTGCCAGCAGTGCTCGGGAGGGAGTGCAGTCCCAGCATTTT	CASSAREGVQSQHF
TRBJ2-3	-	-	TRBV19	TGTGCCATTAGAGCAGGGTGTAGGTCCACAGATACGCAGTATTTT	CAIRAGCRSTDTQYF
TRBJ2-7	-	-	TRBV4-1	TGCGCCAGCAACCAAGATTTCATCCCGGAGGAGGAGCAGTACTTC	CASNQDFIPEEEQYF
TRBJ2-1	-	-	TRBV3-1	TGTGCCAGCAGCAAGGCCAGGGGAGTAGAGGAGCAGTTCTTC	CASSKARGVEEQFF
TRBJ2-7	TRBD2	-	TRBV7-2	TGTGCCAGCAGCATGGGACTAGCGGGGGACTACGAGCAGTACTTC	CASSMGLAGDYEQYF
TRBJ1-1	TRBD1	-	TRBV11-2	TGTGCCAGCAGCCGTCGGGACAGTCTGTACACTGAAGCTTTCTTT	CASSRRDSLYTEAFF
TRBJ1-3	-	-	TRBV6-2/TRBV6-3	TGTGCCAGCACTTCCGGTGGGACGGGATCTGGAAACACCATATATTTT	CASTSGGTGSGNTIYF
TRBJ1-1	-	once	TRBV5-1	TGCGCCAGCAGCTTCTTTTCTTGGAACACTGAAGCTTTCTTT	CASSFFSWNTEAFF
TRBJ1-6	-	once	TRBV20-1	TGCAGTGCTACCCGGGGCTTTAGTAATTCACCCCTCCACTTT	CSATRGFSNSPLHF
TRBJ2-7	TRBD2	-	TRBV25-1	TGTGCCAGCAGTCTCAGACCAGGGACTAGCGGGAGGGTCCAGCTCTACGAGCAGTACTTC	CASSLRPGTSGRVQLYEQYF
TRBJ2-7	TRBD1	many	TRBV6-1	TGTGCCAGCAGCGATGACAGGGTAAATTACTACGAGCAGTACTTC	CASSDDRVNYYEQYF
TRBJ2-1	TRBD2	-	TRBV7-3	TGTGCCAGCAGCTTAACCCTAGCGGGGGGGCAAAATGAGCAGTTCTTC	CASSLTLAGGQNEQFF
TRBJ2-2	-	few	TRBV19	TGTGCCAGTAGTATAGATATGGCCAGGGCCGGGGAGCTGTTTTTT	CASSIDMARAGELFF
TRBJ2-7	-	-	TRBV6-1	TGTGCCAGCAGTGAAGCCGTCGACAAGACCTACGAGCAGTACTTC	CASSEAVDKTYEQYF
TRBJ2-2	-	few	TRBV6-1	TGTGCCAGCACCGGACCCCTGGTTGGGTCCACCGGGGAGCTGTTTTTT	CASTGPLVGSTGELFF
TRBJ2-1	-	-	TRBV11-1	TGTGCCAGCAGCCACGCCCCGACTCACCCTAGGGGTTACAATGAGCAGTTCTTC	CASSHAPTHPRGYNEQFF
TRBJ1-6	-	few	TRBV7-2	TGTGCCAGCAGCTTTGATACTCGAACCCTCCACTTT	CASSFDTRTLHF
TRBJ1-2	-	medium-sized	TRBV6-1	TGTGCCAGCAGGCAGGGTGGCTACACCTTC	CASRQGGYTF
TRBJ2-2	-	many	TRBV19	TGTGCCAGTAGAAGGACAAGCTTGAACACCGGGGAGCTGTTTTTT	CASRRTSLNTGELFF
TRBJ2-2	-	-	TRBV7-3	TGTGCCAGCAGCTCCACCCCAGGGCCCGGGACCGGGGAGCTGTTTTTT	CASSSTPGPGTGELFF
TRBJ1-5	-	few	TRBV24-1	TGTGCCACAAGCCCCGGGGAAAGCCAGCCCAAGCATTTT	CATSPGESQPKHF
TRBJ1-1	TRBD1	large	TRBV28	TGTGCCAGCAGTACGTACAGGGGGGAAGGTGGTTTCTTT	CASSTYRGEGGFF
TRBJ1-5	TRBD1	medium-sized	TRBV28	TGTGCCAGCAGTTGGGGACAGACTAGCAATCAGCCCCAGCATTTT	CASSWGQTSNQPQHF
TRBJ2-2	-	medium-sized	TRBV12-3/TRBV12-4	TGTGCCAGCAGTTTCGGTCTCACCGGGGAGCTGTTTTTT	CASSFGLTGELFF
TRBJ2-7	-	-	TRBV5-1	TGCGCCAGCAGCTTGGCTAGAGACGAGCAGTACTTC	CASSLARDEQYF
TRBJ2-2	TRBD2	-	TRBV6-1	TGTGCCAGCCTGGGACTAGGAGGGATCGGCGGGGAGCTGTTTTTT	CASLGLGGIGGELFF
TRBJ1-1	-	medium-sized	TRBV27	TGTGCCAGCAGTTGGAGGACGGGTGAAGCTTTCTTT	CASSWRTGEAFF
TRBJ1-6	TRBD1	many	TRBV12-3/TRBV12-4	TGTGCCAGCAGCCCGACAGGGGGGAATTCACCCCTCCACTTT	CASSPTGGNSPLHF
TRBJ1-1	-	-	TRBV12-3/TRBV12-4	TGTGCCAGCAGCCCGCAGGGATGCACTGAATCTCTCTTT	CASSPQGCTESLF
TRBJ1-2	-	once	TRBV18	TGTGCCAGCTCCCCAGGGGTGGTCGACTATGGCTACACCTTC	CASSPGVVDYGYTF
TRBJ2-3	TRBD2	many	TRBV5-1	TGCGCCAGCAGCTTGGGGGTGACTAGCGCAGATACGCAGTATTTT	CASSLGVTSADTQYF
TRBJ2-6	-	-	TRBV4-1	TGCGCCAGCAGCCAAGTTGAACAAAGTTACTCTGGGGCCAACGTCCTGACTTTC	CASSQVEQSYSGANVLTF
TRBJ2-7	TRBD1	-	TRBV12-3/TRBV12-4	TGTGCCAGCAGCGGACAGGGGACCCCCTTCGAGCAGTACTTC	CASSGQGTPFEQYF
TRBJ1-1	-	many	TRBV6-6	TGTGCCAGCAGTTATAGTGCATATAGGGGTGAAGCTTTCTTT	CASSYSAYRGEAFF
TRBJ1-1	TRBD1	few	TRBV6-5	TGTGCCAGCAGTTACGGACAGGGGGGCACTGAAGCTTTCTTT	CASSYGQGGTEAFF